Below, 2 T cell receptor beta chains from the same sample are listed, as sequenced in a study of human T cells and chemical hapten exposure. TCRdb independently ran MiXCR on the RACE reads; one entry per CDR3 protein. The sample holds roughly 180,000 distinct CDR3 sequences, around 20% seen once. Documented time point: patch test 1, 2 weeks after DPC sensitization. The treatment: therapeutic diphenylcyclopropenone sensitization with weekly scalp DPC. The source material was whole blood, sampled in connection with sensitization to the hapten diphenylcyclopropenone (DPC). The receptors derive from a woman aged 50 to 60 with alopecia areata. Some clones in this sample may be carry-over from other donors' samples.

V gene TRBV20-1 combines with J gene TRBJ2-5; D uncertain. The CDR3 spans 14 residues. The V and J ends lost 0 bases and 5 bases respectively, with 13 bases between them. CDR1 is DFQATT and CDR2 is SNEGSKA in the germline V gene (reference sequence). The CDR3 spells CSARDPPGVETQYF. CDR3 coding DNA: TGCAGTGCTAGAGATCCACCCGGTGTGGAGACCCAGTACTTC.

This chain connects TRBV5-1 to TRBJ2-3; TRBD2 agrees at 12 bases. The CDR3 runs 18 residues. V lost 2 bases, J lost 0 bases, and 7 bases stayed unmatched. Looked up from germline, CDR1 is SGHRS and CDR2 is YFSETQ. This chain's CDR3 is CASSFGLAGGRSTDTQYF. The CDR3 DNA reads TGCGCCAGCAGCTTCGGGCTAGCGGGAGGGAGAAGCACAGATACGCAGTATTTT.